Detailed here is one TCR beta chain. This sample is drawn from a study of blood T cell repertoires in COVID-19. The repertoire was sequenced with immunoSEQ multiplex PCR; TCRdb's copy has only in-frame clones and lacks some. Among under 200,000 clones listed, approximately 80% were seen once. Sequenced input: peripheral blood. The receptor comes from a man aged 55 to 70 with acute or convalescent COVID-19.

CDR3 loop: CASSEAWRPGTEAFF. CDR3 DNA: TGTGCCAGCAGTGAAGCGTGGCGGCCAGGGACTGAAGCTTTCTTT. The gene calls are TRBV2 and TRBJ1-1, with D possibly matching TRBD1 (5 bases). From germline, CDR1 is SNHLY and CDR2 FYNNEI. V dropped 0 bases and J dropped 5 bases, with 13 bases sitting between them. This CDR3 spans 15 amino acids.